Below, 14 T cell receptor beta chains from the same sample are listed, as sequenced in a study of blood T cell repertoires in COVID-19. Assay used: immunoSEQ multiplex PCR; TCRdb lists only in-frame clones, some missing. The table lists 110,000 to 150,000 clones, around 80% of them singletons. The sample consisted of peripheral blood. These receptor sequences come from an elderly man with acute or convalescent COVID-19.

CDR3 in DNA: TGTGCCAGCTCCCCTGACAGGGGGCGAGGATACGAGCAGTACTTC. As protein: CASSPDRGRGYEQYF. This chain links TRBV18 with TRBJ2-7, with 10 positions matching TRBD1. Unmatched junction bases numbered 9, after V lost 6 bases and J lost 4 bases. CDR1 and CDR2 (germline): KGHSH, LQKENI. This CDR3 has 15 residues.

The sample holds one count of this clone. This chain uses TRBV5-1 with TRBJ2-2, with 12 bases matching TRBD2. With 4 bases clipped from V and 4 bases from J, the junction kept 5 bases outside the gene matches. The CDR3 length is 16 residues. CDR1 and CDR2 from the germline V gene are SGHRS and YFSETQ. The CDR3 loop reads CASSTRLAGATGELFF. For the CDR3, the DNA is TGCGCCAGCAGCACCCGACTAGCGGGGGCCACCGGGGAGCTGTTTTTT.

The chain couples TRBV2 to TRBJ2-7, with TRBD1 matching over 9 bases. The CDR3 runs to 11 residues. The V gene end was trimmed by 7 bases and the J gene end by 12 bases; junction bases not matched to a gene: 7. Per germline, CDR1 SNHLY and CDR2 FYNNEI. The CDR3 sequence is CASTGTGLVYF. CDR3 bases: TGTGCCAGCACCGGGACAGGGCTTGTGTACTTC.

The chain links TRBV18 to TRBJ1-5; D is undetermined. The germline V gene encodes CDR1 KGHSH and CDR2 LQKENI. This CDR3 comprises 13 residues. The germline V and J ends were trimmed by 4 bases and 3 bases, with 7 bases remaining between them. The CDR3 sequence: CASSRGINQPQHF. CDR3 in DNA: TGTGCCAGCTCACGAGGGATCAATCAGCCCCAGCATTTT.

The rearrangement links TRBV7-2 to TRBJ2-7; D possibly corresponds to TRBD1 (6 bases). CDR3 length equals 14 residues. Germline V gene lookup returns CDR1 SGHTA and CDR2 FQGNSA. Trimming cost V 3 bases and J 1 base, with 10 bases left between them. CDR3 amino acids: CASSFRQASYEQYF. CDR3 nucleotide sequence: TGTGCCAGCAGCTTCAGACAGGCTTCCTACGAGCAGTACTTC.

V and J are TRBV3-1 (or the pseudogene TRBV3-2) and TRBJ2-3; D uncertain. CDR3 length: 16 residues. Looked up from germline, CDR1 is LGHDT and CDR2 is YNNKEL (reference sequence). V shed 7 bases and J shed 7 bases, with 24 bases lying between them. The CDR3 here is CASTCGNLLRLNTQYF. The CDR3 DNA reads as TGTGCCAGCACCTGCGGAAACCTATTGCGATTAAATACGCAGTATTTT.

This chain connects TRBV30 to TRBJ1-6; D is unresolved. Germline loops: CDR1 GTSNPN, CDR2 SVGIG (reference sequence). CDR3 size: 13 residues. V dropped 5 bases and J dropped 2 bases, with 7 bases sitting between them. CDR3 region: CAWSGTYNSPLHF. The CDR3 DNA reads as TGTGCCTGGTCCGGTACCTATAATTCACCCCTCCACTTT.

V is TRBV2 and J is TRBJ2-5, with D perhaps matching TRBD2 (7 bases). CDR1 is SNHLY and CDR2 is FYNNEI in the germline V gene. With 8 bases removed from V and 7 bases from J, the gap between germline ends came to 23 bases. The CDR3 length is 15 residues. Here the CDR3 reads CASCTGTKGVRTQYF. CDR3 bases: TGTGCCAGCTGCACCGGGACTAAGGGGGTCAGGACCCAGTACTTC. Complete variable domain (other parts from reference TRBV2 and TRBJ2-5): EPEVTQTPSHQVTQMGQEVILRCVPISNHLYFYWYRQILGQKVEFLVSFYNNEISEKSEIFDDQFSVERPDGSNFTLKIRSTKLEDSAMYFCASCTGTKGVRTQYFGPGTRLLVL.

This chain links TRBV11-2 with TRBJ2-7, with 7 nucleotides matching TRBD1. CDR3 length: 14 amino acids. J lost 2 bases, V lost 2 bases, and 3 bases had no gene match. From germline, CDR1 is SGHAT and CDR2 FQNNGV. Written as DNA, the CDR3 is TGTGCCAGCAGCTTATCAGGGGGTCCCTACGAGCAGTACTTC. This encodes CASSLSGGPYEQYF.

This clone occurred once. The rearrangement uses TRBV4-3 and TRBJ2-5; 14 bases agree with TRBD2. Germline trimming cut 1 base from V and 5 bases from J; bases unmatched to any gene: 15. The CDR3 covers 20 residues. Looked up from germline, CDR1 is LGHNA and CDR2 is YSLEER. CDR3 DNA sequence: TGCGCCAGCAGCCAAGGTCTATCCGGACTAGCGGGGGGCATCATGGAGACCCAGTACTTC. This encodes CASSQGLSGLAGGIMETQYF.

The J gene is TRBJ2-7, the V gene TRBV19; 10 bases line up with TRBD1. Trimming cost V 10 bases and J 4 bases; bases outside gene matches: 10. Germline V CDR1 and CDR2: LNHDA, SQIVND (reference sequence). The CDR3 sequence is 14 residues long. CDR3 bases: TGTGCCACCTCCCTCCGGACAGGGGGTTACGAGCAGTACTTC. Amino acids: CATSLRTGGYEQYF. The whole variable domain, remainder taken from reference TRBV19 and TRBJ2-7, is DGGITQSPKYLFRKEGQNVTLSCEQNLNHDAMYWYRQDPGQGLRLIYYSQIVNDFQKGDIAEGYSVSREKKESFPLTVTSAQKNPTAFYLCATSLRTGGYEQYFGPGTRLTVT.

The chain links TRBV30 to TRBJ2-6; D uncertain. The CDR3 is 14 amino acids. Deletions cut 3 bases from V and 0 bases from J, with 6 bases between. The germline V gene has CDR1 GTSNPN and CDR2 SVGIG (reference sequence). The CDR3 here is CAWRVHSGANVLTF. The CDR3 bases are TGTGCCTGGAGAGTACACTCTGGGGCCAACGTCCTGACTTTC. Drawing the rest from reference TRBV30 and TRBJ2-6, the complete variable domain is SQTIHQWPATLVQPVGSPLSLECTVEGTSNPNLYWYRQAAGRGLQLLFYSVGIGQISSEVPQNLSASRPQDRQFILSSKKLLLSDSGFYLCAWRVHSGANVLTFGAGSRLTVL.

The V gene is TRBV9, the J gene TRBJ1-1, with a tentative D call TRBD1 (5 bases). This CDR3 region has 15 residues. V lost 4 bases and J 2 bases, leaving 15 bases between the germline ends. CDR1 and CDR2 (germline): SGDLS, YYNGEE. CDR3 sequence: CASSTQIQGNTEAFF. The DNA for the CDR3 is TGTGCCAGCAGCACTCAGATCCAGGGTAACACTGAAGCTTTCTTT.

This clone has just a few counts. The rearrangement uses TRBV20-1 and TRBJ2-1; 9 nucleotides line up with TRBD2. The V segment lost 5 bases and the J segment 6 bases; nucleotides outside the gene matches: 8. The CDR3 runs to 14 residues. CDR1 is DFQATT, CDR2 SNEGSKA, per germline (reference sequence). CDR3 in DNA: TGCAGTGCTCGTGGCGGGGGGGGACTCAATGAGCAGTTCTTC. Its protein is CSARGGGGLNEQFF.